The next 30 T cell receptor beta chains were all read from a single sample in a study of vaccination and CD4 T cells after COVID-19 (dated by TCRdb to the early 2020s). The meaning of the sample's treatment or condition label: roughly nine-day PBMC culture with coronavirus spike peptide pools or control peptides (ViraFEST assay). These receptors have no identified antigens. Receptor amplification or capture employed PCR. Sequenced on an Illumina iSeq 100. DNA from cultured CD4+ T cells underwent TCR sequencing with the Oncomine TCR Beta short-read assay at the Johns Hopkins FTIC core. TCRdb ran its own pipeline on the public reads, namely fastp trimming at Q25 and MiXCR clone calling, and kept in-frame beta chains. Here each entry gathers all rows of one CDR3 protein and keeps the most common genes and DNA. In all, the sample holds more than 20,000 distinct CDR3 sequences, and less than 65% of those were seen once. 13% of the sample rests with the top ten.

The sample was CD4+ T cells from blood, cultured in vitro, taken after SARS-CoV-2 vaccination. The receptors derive from a human donor who received a COVID-19 vaccine.

V is TRBV6-2 or TRBV6-3 and J is TRBJ2-1; 9 bases map to TRBD2. Germline CDR1 reads MNHEY; CDR2 reads SVGEGT. Losses at the gene ends were 2 bases for V and 4 bases for J; bases not matched to a gene: 12. This CDR3 comprises 18 residues. CDR3 in DNA: TGTGCCAGCAGTTACGACCGGGGAAGACTAGCGGTTTACAATGAGCAGTTCTTC. Protein product: CASSYDRGRLAVYNEQFF.

The chain joins TRBV7-9 to TRBJ2-3; D is tentatively TRBD1 or TRBD2 (7 bases each). V lost 6 bases and J lost 0, with 10 bases in between. The CDR3 extends over 14 amino acids. CDR1 and CDR2 from the germline V gene are SEHNR and FQNEAQ (reference sequence). CDR3 nucleotide sequence: TGTGCCAGCAGGCAGGGGGGGAGCACAGATACGCAGTATTTT. It is translated as CASRQGGSTDTQYF.

This clonotype was seen more than once but under ten times. This chain connects TRBV30 to TRBJ1-2; D is unresolved. Per germline, CDR1 GTSNPN and CDR2 SVGIG (reference sequence). V lost 0 bases, J lost 8 bases, and 10 bases lay in between. CDR3 length: 12 amino acids. The CDR3 protein is CAWSVWVRGYTF. The CDR3 nucleotides are TGTGCCTGGAGTGTATGGGTCCGAGGCTACACCTTC.

The J gene is TRBJ1-2, the V gene TRBV2; D not certain. Germline V lookup: CDR1 SNHLY, CDR2 FYNNEI. Trimming pared 4 bases from V and 2 bases from J, leaving 8 bases between. There are 13 residues in the CDR3. The CDR3 reads CASSVGRNYGYTF. The CDR3 nucleotides are TGTGCCAGCAGTGTTGGGCGAAACTATGGCTACACCTTC.

V usage is TRBV19 and J usage is TRBJ2-2; no clear D. Germline CDR1 is LNHDA and CDR2 is SQIVND (reference sequence). The length of the CDR3 is 13 residues. Between the trimmed V and J ends, which lost 1 base and 0 bases, there was a span of 0 bases. As DNA, the CDR3 is TGTGCCAGTAGTATAGCGAACACCGGGGAGCTGTTTTTT. Its protein is CASSIANTGELFF.

The V call is TRBV5-1, the J call TRBJ1-2; possibly TRBD1 for D (6 bases). The V gene's germline CDR1 is SGHRS and CDR2 YFSETQ. V was pared by 0 bases and J by 5 bases, with 8 bases between. The CDR3 covers 13 residues. CDR3 protein: CASSLEGGYGYTF. The CDR3 DNA reads as TGCGCCAGCAGCTTGGAGGGGGGGTATGGCTACACCTTC. Combining the CDR3 with reference TRBV5-1 and TRBJ1-2 gives the whole variable domain KAGVTQTPRYLIKTRGQQVTLSCSPISGHRSVSWYQQTPGQGLQFLFEYFSETQRNKGNFPGRFSGRQFSNSRSEMNVSTLELGDSALYLCASSLEGGYGYTFGSGTRLTVV.

CDR3 sequence (DNA): TGTGCCAGCAGTCCAGGGACAGGGCTTAGCAATCAGCCCCAGCATTTT. Translation: CASSPGTGLSNQPQHF. J is TRBJ1-5 and V is TRBV12-3 or TRBV12-4, with 9 bases fitting TRBD1. With V trimmed by 5 bases and J by 0 bases, 5 bases remained unmatched. The CDR3 extends over 16 amino acids.

The chain recombines TRBV6-1 with TRBJ1-3; no reliable D call. Germline V gene data show CDR1 as MNHNS and CDR2 as SASEGT. The CDR3 spans 15 residues. V gave up 5 bases and J gave up 0 bases, with 11 bases separating them. The CDR3: CASSPARYSGNTIYF. The CDR3 region has the DNA TGTGCCAGCAGTCCAGCGAGATACTCTGGAAACACCATATATTTT.

The V call is TRBV5-1, the J call TRBJ2-7; 8 bases map to TRBD1. Per the germline V gene, CDR1 is SGHRS and CDR2 is YFSETQ. There are 15 residues in the CDR3. V was pared by 8 bases and J by 2 bases, with 12 bases of the junction left unmatched. CDR3 coding DNA: TGCGCCAGTCGAGCTGGGACAGGCCCTACCTACGAGCAGTACTTC. This translates into CASRAGTGPTYEQYF.

The rearrangement joins TRBV24-1 to TRBJ2-7; 10 nucleotides line up with TRBD2. This CDR3 contains 14 residues. Germline CDR1 reads KGHDR; CDR2 reads SFDVKD. V lost 4 bases and J lost 6; bases outside the gene matches: 5. The CDR3 nucleotides read TGTGCCACCAGTGAAGGGACTAGCGTATCCGAGCAGTACTTC. It yields the protein CATSEGTSVSEQYF.

This clonotype was seen only once. This chain uses TRBV7-6 with TRBJ2-3, with D possibly matching TRBD1 (6 bases). The V and J ends lost 1 base and 0 bases respectively, with 20 bases between them. Germline loops: CDR1 SGHVS, CDR2 FNYEAQ. The CDR3 runs 19 residues. The CDR3 coding sequence is TGTGCCAGCAGCTTAGAAAAGCCACACAGGGTACTTAGCACAGATACGCAGTATTTT. Amino acid sequence: CASSLEKPHRVLSTDTQYF.

The chain is built from TRBV24-1 and TRBJ1-5; TRBD1 might be the D (5 bases). The CDR3 runs 13 residues. With 4 bases removed from V and 9 bases from J, the gap between germline ends came to 12 bases. Per the germline V gene, CDR1 is KGHDR and CDR2 is SFDVKD. The CDR3 nucleotides read TGTGCCACCAGTGACTACCAGGGCAGGCCCCAGCATTTT. It codes for CATSDYQGRPQHF.

The CDR3 DNA follows: TGTGCCTGGAGTGTACTCAGGGGGGCGGGTGGCTACACCTTC. Protein: CAWSVLRGAGGYTF. V gene TRBV30 combines with J gene TRBJ1-2; 7 nucleotides align to TRBD1. V gave up 0 bases and J gave up 7 bases; unmatched junction bases: 8. The germline CDR1 and CDR2 sequences are GTSNPN and SVGIG (reference sequence). The CDR3 sequence is 14 residues long.

This clonotype has more than one count but fewer than ten. This chain uses TRBV21-1 with TRBJ1-1; TRBD1 is the table's D call, not checked against the DNA. TRBV21-1 is a listed pseudogene. This CDR3 comprises 15 residues. The chain's CDR3 is CASSKLRQGDTEAFF. In DNA form, the CDR3 reads TGTGCCAGCAGCAAACTGAGACAAGGGGACACTGAAGCTTTCTTT.

DNA for the CDR3: TGCGCCAGCAGTGACCCAGGGGGGAGCAGTAATTCACCCCTCCACTTT. Protein sequence: CASSDPGGSSNSPLHF. This sequence joins TRBV10-2 and TRBJ1-6; TRBD1 agrees at 7 bases. The germline V gene has CDR1 WSHSY and CDR2 SAAADI. With V trimmed by 3 bases and J by 6 bases, 8 bases remained unmatched. The CDR3 is 16 residues long.

This clonotype was detected a few times. The rearrangement uses TRBV12-3 or TRBV12-4 and TRBJ1-2, with 8 bases aligning to TRBD1. The ends lost 3 bases at V and 4 bases at J; junction bases unmatched: 1. The length of the CDR3 is 13 residues. CDR3 in DNA: TGTGCCAGCAGTTTCGACAGGGGCTATGGCTACACCTTC. Its protein product is CASSFDRGYGYTF.

The chain combines TRBV27 with TRBJ1-6, with D uncertain. There are 14 residues in the CDR3. The V gene lost 3 bases and the J gene lost 5 bases, with 8 bases spanning the gap. CDR1 is MNHEY, CDR2 SMNVEV, per germline (reference sequence). CDR3 sequence reads: CASSFSRNNSPLHF. The CDR3 DNA reads as TGTGCCAGCAGTTTTTCCAGGAATAATTCACCCCTCCACTTT.

This chain links TRBV5-4 with TRBJ2-1; 14 bases are a match to TRBD2. In germline, CDR1 is SGHNT, CDR2 YYREEE (reference sequence). The length of the CDR3 is 18 residues. The trim removed 1 base at V and 2 bases at J, leaving 5 bases unmatched. The CDR3 loop reads CASSLKRLAGGPYNEQFF. The CDR3 bases are TGTGCCAGCAGCTTGAAGAGACTAGCGGGGGGGCCCTACAATGAGCAGTTCTTC.

The V call is TRBV19, the J call TRBJ1-1; a weak D match, TRBD1 (5 bases). Germline V gives CDR1 LNHDA, CDR2 SQIVND (reference sequence). The CDR3 spans 17 residues. V lost 5 bases and J lost 4, with 23 bases in between. CDR3 loop: CASSPQGATLGTTEAFF. The CDR3 DNA sequence: TGTGCCAGTAGTCCCCAGGGAGCCACTCTCGGGACCACTGAAGCTTTCTTT.

This clonotype turned up a few times. This chain links TRBV25-1 with TRBJ2-3; TRBD2 aligns across 8 bases. The V gene's germline CDR1 is MGHDK and CDR2 SYGVNS. The J segment lost 2 bases and the V segment lost 4 bases, leaving 5 bases of the junction unmatched. The CDR3 is made up of 15 amino acids. The CDR3 loop is CASSARGGPTDTQYF. The CDR3 DNA reads as TGTGCCAGCAGTGCCCGGGGGGGGCCCACAGATACGCAGTATTTT.

The DNA for the CDR3 is TGTGCCAGTAGTATAGGTCAGGGGCGAGAAAACATTCAGTACTTC. Protein: CASSIGQGRENIQYF. V and J are TRBV19 and TRBJ2-4; tentative D call: TRBD1 (6 bases). The V and J ends lost 1 base and 5 bases respectively, with 12 bases between them. Germline values: CDR1 LNHDA, CDR2 SQIVND (reference sequence). This CDR3 comprises 15 residues. Combining the CDR3 with reference TRBV19 and TRBJ2-4 gives the whole variable domain DGGITQSPKYLFRKEGQNVTLSCEQNLNHDAMYWYRQDPGQGLRLIYYSQIVNDFQKGDIAEGYSVSREKKESFPLTVTSAQKNPTAFYLCASSIGQGRENIQYFGAGTRLSVL.

The gene calls are TRBV23-1 and TRBJ2-3, with no clear D. TRBV23-1 falls under the ORF class, with uncertain function. V was shortened by 9 bases and J by 2 bases, with 18 bases between the two germline ends. The length of the CDR3 is 15 residues. The chain's CDR3 is CASAGRERSTDTQYF. CDR3 DNA sequence: TGCGCCAGTGCCGGGCGTGAGCGTTCCACAGATACGCAGTATTTT.

The DNA for the CDR3 is TGTGCCAGCAGTGAAGTGGGCAGGGGGACAACTAATGAAAAACTGTTTTTT. Its translation is CASSEVGRGTTNEKLFF. J is TRBJ1-4 and V is TRBV25-1; 7 positions match TRBD1. The V and J ends lost 2 bases and 0 bases, in that order; junction bases with no gene match: 6. The CDR3 has 17 amino acids. Per the germline V gene, CDR1 is MGHDK and CDR2 is SYGVNS. The whole variable domain, remainder taken from reference TRBV25-1 and TRBJ1-4, is EADIYQTPRYLVIGTGKKITLECSQTMGHDKMYWYQQDPGMELHLIHYSYGVNSTEKGDLSSESTVSRIRTEHFPLTLESARPSHTSQYLCASSEVGRGTTNEKLFFGSGTQLSVL.

This chain joins TRBV20-1 and TRBJ2-1; D unclear. Germline-derived CDR1 and CDR2 are DFQATT and SNEGSKA (reference sequence). This CDR3 comprises 13 residues. V was trimmed by 3 bases and J by 2 bases, leaving 8 bases between them. The DNA of the CDR3 is TGCAGTGCTAGTGGGTTGACCTACAATGAGCAGTTCTTC. Residues: CSASGLTYNEQFF.

V gene TRBV6-1 combines with J gene TRBJ2-7; TRBD1 agrees at 9 bases. CDR3 length equals 15 residues. Germline assignment: CDR1 MNHNS and CDR2 SASEGT. The V gene end was trimmed by 6 bases and the J gene end by 3 bases; junction bases not matched to a gene: 9. CDR3 amino acids: CASRSRQGGIYEQYF. The DNA of the CDR3 is TGTGCCAGCAGATCGAGACAGGGGGGGATCTACGAGCAGTACTTC.

This clonotype was seen a few times. The J gene is TRBJ2-3, the V gene TRBV15; TRBD1 is a possible D gene (5 bases). In germline, CDR1 is LNHNV, CDR2 YYDKDF (reference sequence). The CDR3 totals 16 residues. V lost 3 bases to trimming and J lost 4 bases, with 17 bases between them. CDR3 DNA sequence: TGTGCCACCAGCAGCCTATCCCAATTCAGGGCAGATACGCAGTATTTT. Translation: CATSSLSQFRADTQYF.

CDR3 nucleotides: TGTGCCAGCAGTCTCGAGACGAACACTGAAGCTTTCTTT. It encodes CASSLETNTEAFF. V usage is TRBV6-1 and J usage is TRBJ1-1, with D uncertain. This CDR3 has 13 amino acids. V dropped 5 bases and J dropped 1 base, with 8 bases sitting between them. The germline V gene encodes CDR1 MNHNS and CDR2 SASEGT.

The chain has TRBV6-1 and TRBJ2-2; TRBD2 aligns across 7 bases. Germline values: CDR1 MNHNS, CDR2 SASEGT. V lost 7 bases to trimming and J lost 7 bases; unmatched junction nucleotides: 6. The CDR3 consists of 13 residues. In nucleotides, the CDR3 is TGTGCCAGCACCCGGGGGGAAGGCGGGGAGCTGTTTTTT. Protein product: CASTRGEGGELFF.

The DNA for the CDR3 is TGTGCCAGTGTGAACCCTATGGGACGGCGGAACTATGGCTACACCTTC. Translating it yields CASVNPMGRRNYGYTF. The chain combines TRBV19 with TRBJ1-2, with D maybe TRBD1 (5 bases). With 8 bases removed from V and 2 bases from J, the gap between germline ends came to 21 bases. The CDR3 is made up of 16 amino acids. CDR1 and CDR2 (germline): LNHDA, SQIVND (reference sequence).

This clonotype was counted between two and nine times. This chain joins TRBV11-3 and TRBJ1-1; D may be TRBD1 (6 bases). This CDR3 spans 15 amino acids. V gave up 1 base and J gave up 1 base, with 10 bases separating them. In germline, CDR1 is SGHNT, CDR2 YENEEA. The CDR3 DNA reads as TGTGCCAGCAGCTTAGCCATGGACAGGAACACTGAAGCTTTCTTT. Translated, it gives CASSLAMDRNTEAFF.